These T cell receptor beta chains were read from a single sample in a study of molecular identifiers for immune sequencing clone quantification. MiXCR, run by TCRdb on the PCR reads, gives a single entry per CDR3 protein. The data show 460,000 or so distinct CDR3 sequences, 20% to 25% seen once. Material: naive CD8+ T cells from blood, with Jurkat cell RNA spiked in. The receptors originated from a human donor in good health. Some libraries in this study had Jurkat cell RNA spiked in. Each CDR3 is given with its conserved first and last residue. D genes are given only for firm matches. Only some rows state a clone size, as once, few, many or a class for expanded clones.

len: 18; v_gene: TRBV7-9; abundance: many; j_gene: TRBJ2-4; d_gene: TRBD1; CDR3nt: TGTGCCAGCAGCATACAGGGGGCTCCGCAAATTGGTGACAACATTCAGTACTTC; CDR3aa: CASSIQGAPQIGDNIQYF
len: 13; v_gene: TRBV29-1; abundance: many; j_gene: TRBJ2-2; d_gene: .; CDR3nt: TGCAGCGTTTGGCTGGTGAACACCGGGGAGCTGTTTTTT; CDR3aa: CSVWLVNTGELFF
len: 16; v_gene: TRBV19; abundance: .; j_gene: TRBJ2-3; d_gene: TRBD2; CDR3nt: TGTGCCAGTAGTATTGGCGGGAGGAGTTTCGCAGATACGCAGTATTTT; CDR3aa: CASSIGGRSFADTQYF
len: 17; v_gene: TRBV19; abundance: .; j_gene: TRBJ2-7; d_gene: TRBD2; CDR3nt: TGTGCCAGTAGTATCCCCGGACTAGCGGGAGGGCCTGGCGAGCAGTACTTC; CDR3aa: CASSIPGLAGGPGEQYF
len: 12; v_gene: TRBV27; abundance: .; j_gene: TRBJ2-7; d_gene: .; CDR3nt: TGTGCCAGCAGTTTGATCGAGGGCGAGCAGTACTTC; CDR3aa: CASSLIEGEQYF
len: 11; v_gene: TRBV29-1; abundance: many; j_gene: TRBJ1-1; d_gene: .; CDR3nt: TGCAGCGTTGAGCGGAACACTGAAGCTTTCTTT; CDR3aa: CSVERNTEAFF
len: 12; v_gene: TRBV19; abundance: .; j_gene: TRBJ1-5; d_gene: .; CDR3nt: TGTGCCGGTAGTTTATTAGGACAGCCCCAGCATTTT; CDR3aa: CAGSLLGQPQHF
len: 13; v_gene: TRBV19; abundance: .; j_gene: TRBJ2-2; d_gene: TRBD1; CDR3nt: TGTGCCAGTGGGACAGGGGGAGTCGGGGAGCTGTTTTTT; CDR3aa: CASGTGGVGELFF
len: 15; v_gene: TRBV6-5; abundance: many; j_gene: TRBJ2-5; d_gene: .; CDR3nt: TGTGCCAGCAGTTATCGTGGGGGCCCCGAGGTGGCCCAGTACTTC; CDR3aa: CASSYRGGPEVAQYF
len: 15; v_gene: TRBV6-2/TRBV6-3; abundance: .; j_gene: TRBJ2-3; d_gene: .; CDR3nt: TGTGCCAGCAGTTATGGCGACTCTAGCACAGATACGCAGTATTTT; CDR3aa: CASSYGDSSTDTQYF
len: 13; v_gene: TRBV2; abundance: many; j_gene: TRBJ1-1; d_gene: .; CDR3nt: TGTGCCAGCAGTGAAGGTTTGAACACTGAAGCTTTCTTT; CDR3aa: CASSEGLNTEAFF
len: 12; v_gene: TRBV30; abundance: .; j_gene: TRBJ2-7; d_gene: .; CDR3nt: TGTGCCTGGACCAACGGCGCCTACGGGCAGTACTTC; CDR3aa: CAWTNGAYGQYF
len: 16; v_gene: TRBV29-1; abundance: many; j_gene: TRBJ2-1; d_gene: .; CDR3nt: TGCAGCGTTGAAAGCCCCACAGCCCTCTCCTACAATGAGCAGTTCTTC; CDR3aa: CSVESPTALSYNEQFF
len: 15; v_gene: TRBV27; abundance: .; j_gene: TRBJ2-3; d_gene: .; CDR3nt: TGTGCCAGCAGTTTATCCGCGGACAGCACAGATACGCAGTATTTT; CDR3aa: CASSLSADSTDTQYF
len: 17; v_gene: TRBV12-3/TRBV12-4; abundance: .; j_gene: TRBJ2-2; d_gene: TRBD2; CDR3nt: TGTGCCAGCATAGGCGGTGTTCGGACTAGCGCCACCGGGGAGCTGTTTTTT; CDR3aa: CASIGGVRTSATGELFF
len: 16; v_gene: TRBV20-1; abundance: few; j_gene: TRBJ1-1; d_gene: .; CDR3nt: TGCAGTGCTAGAGGGTCGATGGAAGGGGAAGGCACTGAAGCTTTCTTT; CDR3aa: CSARGSMEGEGTEAFF
len: 16; v_gene: TRBV5-5; abundance: .; j_gene: TRBJ2-1; d_gene: TRBD2; CDR3nt: TGTGCCAGCAGCCCACCTAGCGGGTACTCCTACAATGAGCAGTTCTTC; CDR3aa: CASSPPSGYSYNEQFF
len: 14; v_gene: TRBV3-1; abundance: .; j_gene: TRBJ2-7; d_gene: .; CDR3nt: TGTGCCAGCAGCCCCGGGACCCTCACCTACGAGCAGTGCTTC; CDR3aa: CASSPGTLTYEQCF
len: 15; v_gene: TRBV2; abundance: many; j_gene: TRBJ2-3; d_gene: .; CDR3nt: TGTGCCAGCAGTGATGGCGGGTCGGGGTCCGATACGCAGTATTTT; CDR3aa: CASSDGGSGSDTQYF
len: 17; v_gene: TRBV4-1; abundance: .; j_gene: TRBJ2-3; d_gene: .; CDR3nt: TGCGCCAGCAGCCAGACATCCCCGGGACAAGGGGCAGATACGCAGTATTTT; CDR3aa: CASSQTSPGQGADTQYF
len: 16; v_gene: TRBV4-3; abundance: many; j_gene: TRBJ2-7; d_gene: TRBD1; CDR3nt: TGCGCCAGCAGCCAAGACCCAGGGGGCCTAACCTACGAGCAGTACTTC; CDR3aa: CASSQDPGGLTYEQYF
len: 14; v_gene: TRBV7-9; abundance: few; j_gene: TRBJ1-2; d_gene: .; CDR3nt: TGTGCCAGCAGCTTATCTGGGTACGACTATGGCTACACCTTC; CDR3aa: CASSLSGYDYGYTF
len: 15; v_gene: TRBV6-1; abundance: few; j_gene: TRBJ2-1; d_gene: .; CDR3nt: TGTGCCAGCAGTGAATGGACAGATTCCTACAATGAGCAGTTCTTC; CDR3aa: CASSEWTDSYNEQFF
len: 17; v_gene: TRBV7-9; abundance: many; j_gene: TRBJ2-3; d_gene: TRBD2; CDR3nt: TGTGCCAGCAGCCCCCGTCTAGCGGGAGCGCTTGGAGATACGCAGTATTTT; CDR3aa: CASSPRLAGALGDTQYF
len: 15; v_gene: TRBV6-6; abundance: .; j_gene: TRBJ2-7; d_gene: .; CDR3nt: TGTGCCAGCAGTTACTCTAGGCAGGGTCCCTACGAGCAGTACTTC; CDR3aa: CASSYSRQGPYEQYF
len: 15; v_gene: TRBV19; abundance: .; j_gene: TRBJ2-1; d_gene: TRBD1; CDR3nt: TGTGCCAGTAGTCTAAGGACAGGGGAGGTCAATGAGCAGTTCTTC; CDR3aa: CASSLRTGEVNEQFF
len: 13; v_gene: TRBV27; abundance: .; j_gene: TRBJ2-6; d_gene: .; CDR3nt: TGTGCCAGCGGCTTCTCTGGGGCCAACGTCCTGACTTTC; CDR3aa: CASGFSGANVLTF
len: 16; v_gene: TRBV12-3/TRBV12-4; abundance: .; j_gene: TRBJ2-2; d_gene: TRBD2; CDR3nt: TGTGCCAGCAGTATTGGACTAGCGGGGTACACCGGGGAGCTGTTTTTT; CDR3aa: CASSIGLAGYTGELFF
len: 11; v_gene: TRBV7-2; abundance: many; j_gene: TRBJ2-1; d_gene: .; CDR3nt: TGTGCCAGCAGAGTCTACAATGAGCAGTTCTTC; CDR3aa: CASRVYNEQFF
len: 15; v_gene: TRBV4-1; abundance: few; j_gene: TRBJ1-6; d_gene: .; CDR3nt: TGCGCCAGCAGCCAAACCGGGACCGAAAATTCACCCCTCCACTTT; CDR3aa: CASSQTGTENSPLHF
len: 18; v_gene: TRBV6-5; abundance: .; j_gene: TRBJ1-6; d_gene: .; CDR3nt: TGTGCCAGCAGTTACGGGGCAGGGAAAAGCTCCTATAATTCACCCCTCCACTTT; CDR3aa: CASSYGAGKSSYNSPLHF
len: 17; v_gene: TRBV12-3/TRBV12-4; abundance: .; j_gene: TRBJ2-3; d_gene: .; CDR3nt: TGTGCCAGCAGTCCCCCCCCGAACGGAATAGCCACAGATACGCAGTATTTT; CDR3aa: CASSPPPNGIATDTQYF
len: 15; v_gene: TRBV19; abundance: .; j_gene: TRBJ2-3; d_gene: .; CDR3nt: TGTGCCAGTATTCGGACGGCAAGGGGCACAGATACGCAGTATTTT; CDR3aa: CASIRTARGTDTQYF
len: 14; v_gene: TRBV5-6; abundance: few; j_gene: TRBJ2-1; d_gene: .; CDR3nt: TGTGCCAGCAGCTTGGGACAGTCAGTCAATGAGCAGTTCTTC; CDR3aa: CASSLGQSVNEQFF
len: 14; v_gene: TRBV3-1; abundance: many; j_gene: TRBJ1-1; d_gene: .; CDR3nt: TGTGCCAGCAGCCAGCGGGACGCAAACACTGAAGCTTTCTTT; CDR3aa: CASSQRDANTEAFF
len: 13; v_gene: TRBV27; abundance: .; j_gene: TRBJ2-5; d_gene: .; CDR3nt: TGTGCCAGCAGCCCGCAGAATAAAGAGACCCAGTACTTC; CDR3aa: CASSPQNKETQYF
len: 13; v_gene: TRBV19; abundance: few; j_gene: TRBJ2-7; d_gene: .; CDR3nt: TGTGCCAGTAGTACCCGGACCAGCTACGAGCAGTACTTC; CDR3aa: CASSTRTSYEQYF
len: 14; v_gene: TRBV6-2/TRBV6-3; abundance: many; j_gene: TRBJ1-1; d_gene: TRBD1; CDR3nt: TGTGCCAGCAGTACTACAGGGGGCCAAGCTGAAGCTTTCTTT; CDR3aa: CASSTTGGQAEAFF
len: 14; v_gene: TRBV24-1; abundance: .; j_gene: TRBJ2-3; d_gene: TRBD1; CDR3nt: TGTGCCACCAGTGATTTGACAGGGGAGGATACGCAGTATTTT; CDR3aa: CATSDLTGEDTQYF
len: 15; v_gene: TRBV4-3; abundance: many; j_gene: TRBJ1-3; d_gene: .; CDR3nt: TGCGCCAGCAGCCAAGTGGAAGGAGGTGGAAACACCATATATTTT; CDR3aa: CASSQVEGGGNTIYF
len: 13; v_gene: TRBV7-9; abundance: many; j_gene: TRBJ1-1; d_gene: .; CDR3nt: TGTGCCAGCAGCAATAACGCAGGGGCAGAAGCTTTCTTT; CDR3aa: CASSNNAGAEAFF
len: 13; v_gene: TRBV27; abundance: few; j_gene: TRBJ1-1; d_gene: TRBD1; CDR3nt: TGTGCCTGTGGACAGGGGATTTTCGCTGAAGCTTTCTTT; CDR3aa: CACGQGIFAEAFF
len: 14; v_gene: TRBV19; abundance: few; j_gene: TRBJ2-4; d_gene: TRBD1; CDR3nt: TGTGCCAGTAGTATCAGAGGGGGCTTAAACATTCAGTACTTC; CDR3aa: CASSIRGGLNIQYF
len: 14; v_gene: TRBV6-6; abundance: many; j_gene: TRBJ2-1; d_gene: TRBD2; CDR3nt: TGTGCCAGCAGGAGACTAGCGGGGGACAATGAGCAGTTCTTC; CDR3aa: CASRRLAGDNEQFF